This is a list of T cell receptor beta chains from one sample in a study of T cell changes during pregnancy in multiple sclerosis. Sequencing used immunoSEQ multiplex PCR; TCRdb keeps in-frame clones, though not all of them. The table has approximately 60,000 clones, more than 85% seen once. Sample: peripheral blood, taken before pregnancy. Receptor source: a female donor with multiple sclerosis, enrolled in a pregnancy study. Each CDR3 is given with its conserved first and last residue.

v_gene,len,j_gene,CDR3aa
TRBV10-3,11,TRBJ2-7,CAISEGSEQYF
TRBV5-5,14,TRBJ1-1,CASSLSQGNTEAFF
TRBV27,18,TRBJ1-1,CASILRGRGRISNTEAFF
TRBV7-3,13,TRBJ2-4,CASSPGLANIQYF
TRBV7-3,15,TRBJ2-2,CASSLTFGGAGELFF
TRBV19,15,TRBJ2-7,CASSVSGGTSYEQYF
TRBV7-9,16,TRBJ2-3,CASSFPAGGPGDTQYF
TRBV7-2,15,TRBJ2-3,CASSPSGGEGDTQYF
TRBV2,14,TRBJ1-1,CASSDQGANTEAFF
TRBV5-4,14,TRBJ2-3,CASSSKQGADTQYF
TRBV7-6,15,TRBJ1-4,CASSGGTDTYEKLFF
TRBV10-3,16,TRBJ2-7,CAISRLAGATPYEQYF
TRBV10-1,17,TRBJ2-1,CASMGTSGGSSYNEQFF
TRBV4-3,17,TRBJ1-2,CASSRRDRGISASGYTF
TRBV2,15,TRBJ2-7,CASSASRQPLSEQYF
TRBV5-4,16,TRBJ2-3,CASSLAAGGPTDTQYF
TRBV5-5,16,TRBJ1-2,CASSLDHRDRGVFHTF
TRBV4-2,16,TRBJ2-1,CASSQSPGESYNEQFF
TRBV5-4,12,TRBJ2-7,CASSLSYSEQYF
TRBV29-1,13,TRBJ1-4,CSGKGDQGEKLFF
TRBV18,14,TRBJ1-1,CASSLDRGHTEAFF
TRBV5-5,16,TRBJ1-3,CASSPLGQGAGNTIYF
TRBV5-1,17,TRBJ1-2,CASSLADPGQGQYGYTF
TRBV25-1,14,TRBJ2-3,CASGMGGGRDTQYF
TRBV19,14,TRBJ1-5,CASSMGGSGQPQHF
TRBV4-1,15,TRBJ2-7,CASSPGKGAAYEQYF
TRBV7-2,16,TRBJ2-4,CASSLQTGVAKNIQYF
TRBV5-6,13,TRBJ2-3,CASSAELTDTQYF
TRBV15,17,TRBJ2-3,CATSRAYGGGPTDTQYF
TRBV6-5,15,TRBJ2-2,CASSYSGGNAGELFF
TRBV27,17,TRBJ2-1,CASSLWASGLSYNEQFF
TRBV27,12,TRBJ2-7,CASSTGGYEQYF
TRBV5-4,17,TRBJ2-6,CASSRTSGDSGANVLTF